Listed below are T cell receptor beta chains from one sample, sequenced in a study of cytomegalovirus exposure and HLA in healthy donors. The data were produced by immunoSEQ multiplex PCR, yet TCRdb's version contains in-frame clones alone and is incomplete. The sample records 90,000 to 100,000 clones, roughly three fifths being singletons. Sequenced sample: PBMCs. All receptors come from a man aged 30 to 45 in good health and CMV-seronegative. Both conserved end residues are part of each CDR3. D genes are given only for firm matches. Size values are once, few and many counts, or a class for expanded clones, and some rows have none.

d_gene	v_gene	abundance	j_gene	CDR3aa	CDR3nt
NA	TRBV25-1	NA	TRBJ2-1	CASSTTTGTFYNEQFF	TGTGCCAGCAGTACGACCACCGGGACATTCTACAATGAGCAGTTCTTC
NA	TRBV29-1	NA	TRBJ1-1	CSVDIEGGSEAFF	TGCAGCGTTGATATTGAGGGGGGGTCTGAAGCTTTCTTT
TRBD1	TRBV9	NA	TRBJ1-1	CASSSGGWNTEAFF	TGTGCCAGCAGCTCAGGGGGTTGGAACACTGAAGCTTTCTTT
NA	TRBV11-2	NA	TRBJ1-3	CASTTIKKGNTIYF	TGTGCCAGCACCACAATCAAGAAGGGAAACACCATATATTTT
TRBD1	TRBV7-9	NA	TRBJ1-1	CSSSSGGRAFF	TGTTCCAGCAGCTCAGGGGGGAGAGCTTTCTTT
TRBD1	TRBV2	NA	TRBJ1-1	CASRDSNAGQGALGAFF	TGTGCCAGCAGAGATTCTAACGCGGGACAGGGGGCGCTTGGAGCTTTCTTT
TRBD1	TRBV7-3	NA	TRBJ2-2	CASSSRDRGTGELFF	TGTGCCAGCAGCTCACGGGACAGGGGTACCGGGGAGCTGTTTTTT
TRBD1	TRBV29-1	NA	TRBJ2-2	CSGGRGGELFF	TGCAGCGGTGGAAGAGGGGGCGAGCTGTTTTTT
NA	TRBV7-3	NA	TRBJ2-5	CASSLGGRETQYF	TGTGCCAGCAGCCTCGGGGGGCGGGAGACCCAGTACTTC
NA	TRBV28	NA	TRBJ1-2	CASSLLGAAYGYTF	TGTGCCAGCAGTTTATTGGGGGCGGCCTATGGCTACACCTTC
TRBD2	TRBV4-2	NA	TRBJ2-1	CASSQGDARTSGYNEQFF	TGTGCCAGCAGCCAAGGGGACGCTAGGACTAGCGGCTACAATGAGCAGTTCTTC
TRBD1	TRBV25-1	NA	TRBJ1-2	CASSVTGGALRGYTF	TGTGCCAGCAGTGTAACAGGGGGTGCCCTGCGGGGCTACACCTTC
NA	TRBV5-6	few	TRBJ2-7	CASSLGASVSYEQYF	TGTGCCAGCAGCTTGGGAGCTAGCGTGTCCTACGAGCAGTACTTC
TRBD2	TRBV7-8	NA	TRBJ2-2	CASGRTSGMNTGELFF	TGTGCCAGCGGCCGGACTAGCGGAATGAACACCGGGGAGCTGTTTTTT
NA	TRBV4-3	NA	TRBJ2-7	CASSRSRGNEQYF	TGCGCCAGCAGCCGCAGTAGGGGCAACGAGCAGTACTTC
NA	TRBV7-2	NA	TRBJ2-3	CASIKEHTDTQYF	TGTGCCAGCATCAAAGAACACACAGATACGCAGTATTTT
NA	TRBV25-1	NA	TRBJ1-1	CASSSNQGWTEAFF	TGTGCCAGCAGTTCCAATCAGGGGTGGACTGAAGCTTTCTTT
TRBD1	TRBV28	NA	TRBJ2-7	CASSSHPQGLYEQYF	TGTGCCAGCAGTTCCCATCCACAGGGGCTCTACGAGCAGTACTTC
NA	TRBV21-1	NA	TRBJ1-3	CASRYSGNTIYF	TGTGCCAGCAGATACTCTGGAAACACCATATATTTT
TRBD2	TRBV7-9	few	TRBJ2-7	CASSALAGGRGEQYF	TGTGCCAGCAGCGCCCTAGCGGGAGGACGCGGCGAGCAGTACTTC
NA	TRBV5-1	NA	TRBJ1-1	CASSLGGSYTEAFF	TGCGCCAGCAGCTTGGGAGGGAGCTACACTGAAGCTTTCTTT
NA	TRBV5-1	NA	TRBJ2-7	CASSLAGTPNEQYF	TGCGCCAGCAGCTTGGCCGGGACACCTAACGAGCAGTACTTC
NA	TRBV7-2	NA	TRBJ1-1	CASSLAAKHTEAFF	TGTGCCAGCAGCTTAGCGGCCAAACACACTGAAGCTTTCTTT
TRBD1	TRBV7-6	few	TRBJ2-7	CASSSGTGTYEQYF	TGTGCCAGCAGCTCCGGGACAGGAACCTACGAGCAGTACTTC
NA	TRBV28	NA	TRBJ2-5	CASSTWGRAWTQYF	TGTGCCAGCAGTACGTGGGGGCGCGCTTGGACCCAGTACTTC
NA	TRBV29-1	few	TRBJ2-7	CSVEGGLTGYEQYF	TGCAGCGTTGAGGGGGGGCTAACGGGGTACGAGCAGTACTTC
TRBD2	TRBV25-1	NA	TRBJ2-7	CASQLTSGRNEQYF	TGTGCCAGCCAACTTACTAGCGGGAGGAACGAGCAGTACTTC
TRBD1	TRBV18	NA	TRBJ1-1	CASSEGQGGAEAFF	TGTGCCAGCTCAGAGGGGCAGGGGGGCGCTGAAGCTTTCTTT
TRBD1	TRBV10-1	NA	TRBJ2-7	CASSDPSQGVNEQYF	TGCGCCAGCAGTGATCCCAGCCAGGGGGTAAACGAGCAGTACTTC
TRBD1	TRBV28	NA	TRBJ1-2	CASSLRGLYGYTF	TGTGCCAGCAGTTTAAGGGGGCTCTATGGCTACACCTTC
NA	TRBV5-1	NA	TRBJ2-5	CASRGTDLRETQYF	TGCGCCAGCAGGGGCACAGATCTTCGAGAGACCCAGTACTTC
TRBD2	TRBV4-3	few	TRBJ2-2	CASSQELGLGPGELFF	TGCGCCAGCAGCCAAGAGTTGGGACTAGGCCCCGGGGAGCTGTTTTTT
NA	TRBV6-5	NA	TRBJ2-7	CASSYNSYEQYF	TGTGCCAGCAGTTATAACTCCTACGAGCAGTACTTC
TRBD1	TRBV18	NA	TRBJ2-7	CASSPSGQGNEQYF	TGTGCCAGCTCACCATCTGGACAGGGTAACGAGCAGTACTTC
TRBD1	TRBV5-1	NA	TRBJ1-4	CASSSTGVFEKLFF	TGCGCCAGCAGCTCTACAGGGGTTTTTGAAAAACTGTTTTTT
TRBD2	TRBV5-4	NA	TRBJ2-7	CASSFASSGRGTSYEQYF	TGTGCCAGCAGCTTCGCTAGTAGCGGGAGGGGCACGTCCTACGAGCAGTACTTC
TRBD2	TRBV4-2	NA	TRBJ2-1	CASSQASERGGNEQFF	TGTGCCAGCAGCCAAGCTAGTGAGCGGGGGGGAAACGAGCAGTTCTTC
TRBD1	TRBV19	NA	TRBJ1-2	CASSIGLYLDGTGGYGYTF	TGTGCCAGTAGTATAGGTCTCTATTTGGACGGGACAGGCGGGTATGGCTACACCTTC
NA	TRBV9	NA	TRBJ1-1	CASTQLAGTEAFF	TGTGCCAGCACCCAACTGGCGGGGACTGAAGCTTTCTTT
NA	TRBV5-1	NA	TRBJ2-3	CASSLVAGVTDTQYF	TGCGCCAGCAGCTTGGTGGCAGGGGTAACAGATACGCAGTATTTT
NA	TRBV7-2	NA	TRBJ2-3	CASSSQSTDTQYF	TGTGCCAGCAGTTCGCAGTCCACAGATACGCAGTATTTT
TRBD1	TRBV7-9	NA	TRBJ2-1	CASSHRTRQGASYNEQFF	TGTGCCAGCAGCCATAGAACCCGACAGGGGGCTTCCTACAATGAGCAGTTCTTC
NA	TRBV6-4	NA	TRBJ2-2	CASSGQTSGELFF	TGTGCCAGCAGTGGACAGACCAGCGGGGAGCTGTTTTTT
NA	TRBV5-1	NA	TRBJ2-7	CASKELSGKGYEQYF	TGCGCCAGCAAAGAATTGTCCGGGAAAGGCTACGAGCAGTACTTC
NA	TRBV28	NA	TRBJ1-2	CASDTYRGARGYTF	TGTGCCAGTGATACCTACCGGGGGGCGCGGGGCTACACCTTC